Sequencing of this TCR beta chain was carried out in a study of blood T cell repertoires in COVID-19. For the study at large: COVID-19 samples collected from the United States, Italy and Spain covered acute and convalescent phases. PBMCs, B-cell-depleted T cells, or T cells provided the cDNA or gDNA that made up the material.

The V gene's germline CDR1 is MDHEN and CDR2 SYDVKM. The CDR3 consists of 14 residues. Trimming removed 5 bases from V and 6 bases from J; junction bases left unmatched: 5. Per the original data handling: Reference gene primers were amplified, and this amplification served to estimate nucleated cell counts. The assay was immunoSEQ multiplex PCR, and TCRdb's table has in-frame clones only and misses some. From that table come the V and J calls and clone size; the DNA was used to work out D and trimming. The sample has about 75,000 clones, 80% to 90% seen once. This clonotype was obtained from a woman aged 45-59 years with acute or convalescent COVID-19. Source material: peripheral blood. The chain couples TRBV28 to TRBJ1-5, with TRBD1 identical over 9 bases. This chain's CDR3 is CASSLTGGTQPQHF. The DNA for the CDR3 is TGTGCCAGCAGTCTGACAGGGGGGACTCAGCCCCAGCATTTT.